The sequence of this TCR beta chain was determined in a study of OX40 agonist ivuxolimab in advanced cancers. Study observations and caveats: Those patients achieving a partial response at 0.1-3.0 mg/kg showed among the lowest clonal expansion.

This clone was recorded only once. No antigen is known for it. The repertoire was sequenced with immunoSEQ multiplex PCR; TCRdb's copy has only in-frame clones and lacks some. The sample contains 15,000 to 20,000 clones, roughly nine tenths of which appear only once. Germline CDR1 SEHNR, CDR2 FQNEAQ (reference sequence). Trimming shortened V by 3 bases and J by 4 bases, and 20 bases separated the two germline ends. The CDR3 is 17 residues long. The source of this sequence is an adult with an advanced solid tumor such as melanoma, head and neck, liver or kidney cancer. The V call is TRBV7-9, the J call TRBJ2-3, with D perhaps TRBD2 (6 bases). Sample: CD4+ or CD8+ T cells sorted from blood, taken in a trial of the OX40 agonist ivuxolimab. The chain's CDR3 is CASSFIENGRIPDTQYF. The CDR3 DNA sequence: TGTGCCAGCAGCTTCATTGAGAACGGGAGAATTCCAGATACGCAGTATTTT.